This T cell receptor (beta chain) emerged from a study of glioma-infiltrating T cells. As for the study in general: Before surgery, glioma patients received dexamethasone for at most six days.

The iRepertoire nested amplicon-rescue multiplex PCR amplified TCR alpha and beta CDR3s from RNA. TCRdb reprocessed the multiplex PCR reads with MiXCR, giving one entry per CDR3 protein. Of about 380,000 distinct CDR3 sequences listed, 35% to 45% were seen once; the top ten hold around 12%. V was clipped by 2 bases and J by 0 bases; unmatched bases: 0. The CDR3 is 14 amino acids. Germline-derived CDR1 and CDR2 are SGHDN and FVKESK. This clonotype showed up many times. The V gene is TRBV14, the J gene TRBJ1-1; 7 nucleotides match TRBD1. Source material: glioma tissue, nonneoplastic brain tissue, or PBMCs (not recorded which). This clonotype was sampled from a human donor with low-grade glioma or glioblastoma, undergoing nonglioma brain surgery, or in good health (not recorded which). CDR3 sequence (DNA): TGTGCCAGCAGCCAAACAGGGGTGAACACTGAAGCTTTCTTT. This sequence encodes CASSQTGVNTEAFF.